This T cell receptor (beta chain) was sequenced during a study of blood T cell repertoires in COVID-19. Study summary: Samples taken during acute and convalescent COVID-19 were collected in the United States, Italy and Spain.

TCRdb's table, derived via immunoSEQ multiplex PCR, lists solely in-frame clones and lacks some. This sample carries over 200,000 clones, around 83% of them seen once, and the ten largest clones take approximately 6%. Germline-derived CDR1 and CDR2 are LGHNT and FRNRAP. V lost 7 bases and J 5 bases, leaving 14 bases between the germline ends. The CDR3 has 13 residues. This TCR was recovered from a man older than 75 with acute or convalescent COVID-19. The genes are TRBV12-5 and TRBJ2-5; D is possibly TRBD1 (6 bases). The sequenced material came from peripheral blood. CDR3 residues: CASAVQGWETQYF. The CDR3 region has the DNA TGTGCTAGTGCCGTACAGGGATGGGAGACCCAGTACTTC.